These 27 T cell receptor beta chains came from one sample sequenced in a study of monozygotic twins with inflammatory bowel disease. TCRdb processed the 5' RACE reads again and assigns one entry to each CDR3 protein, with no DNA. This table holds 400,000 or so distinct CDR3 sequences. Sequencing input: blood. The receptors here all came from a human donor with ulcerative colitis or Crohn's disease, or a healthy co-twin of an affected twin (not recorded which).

The CDR3 sequence: CASSQDLGQGLLSGNTIYF. V and J are TRBV4-2 and TRBJ1-3. Germline assignment: CDR1 LGHNA and CDR2 YNFKEQ. The length of the CDR3 is 19 residues.

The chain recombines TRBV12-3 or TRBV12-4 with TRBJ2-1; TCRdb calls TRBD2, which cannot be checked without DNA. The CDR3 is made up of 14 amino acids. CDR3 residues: CASSLPGLANEQFF.

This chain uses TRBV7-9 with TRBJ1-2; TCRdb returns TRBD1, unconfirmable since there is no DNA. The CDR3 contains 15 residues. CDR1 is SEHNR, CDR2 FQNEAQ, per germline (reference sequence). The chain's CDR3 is CASSPGQAPNYGYTF.

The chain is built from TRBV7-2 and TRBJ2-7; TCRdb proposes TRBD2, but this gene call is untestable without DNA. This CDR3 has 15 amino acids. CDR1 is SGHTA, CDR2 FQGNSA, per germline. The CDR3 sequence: CASSLGAGEANEQYF. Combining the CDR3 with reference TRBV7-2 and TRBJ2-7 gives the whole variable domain GAGVSQSPSNKVTEKGKDVELRCDPISGHTALYWYRQSLGQGLEFLIYFQGNSAPDKSGLPSDRFSAERTGGSVSTLTIQRTQQEDSAVYLCASSLGAGEANEQYFGPGTRLTVT.

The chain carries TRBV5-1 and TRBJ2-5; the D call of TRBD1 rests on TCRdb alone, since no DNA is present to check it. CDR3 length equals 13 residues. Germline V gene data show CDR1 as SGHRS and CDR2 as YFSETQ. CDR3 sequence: CASSSGQEETQYF.

The CDR3 protein is CATSRDPDFYTDTQYF. This chain connects TRBV15 to TRBJ2-3. The CDR3 has 16 residues. Germline V gene lookup returns CDR1 LNHNV and CDR2 YYDKDF (reference sequence).

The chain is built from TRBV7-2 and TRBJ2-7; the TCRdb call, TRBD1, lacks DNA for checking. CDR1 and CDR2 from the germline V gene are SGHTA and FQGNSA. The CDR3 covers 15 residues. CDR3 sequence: CASSVVGGTFNEQYF.

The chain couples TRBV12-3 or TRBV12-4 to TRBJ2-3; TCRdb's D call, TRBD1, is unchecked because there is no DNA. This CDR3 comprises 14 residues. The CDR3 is CANSRDRFTDTQYF.

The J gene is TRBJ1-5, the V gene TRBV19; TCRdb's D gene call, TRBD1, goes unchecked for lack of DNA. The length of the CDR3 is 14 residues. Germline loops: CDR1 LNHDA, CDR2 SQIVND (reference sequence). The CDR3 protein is CASTDALRNQPQHF.

The CDR3 sequence: CASSPPVRSGELFF. V and J are TRBV18 and TRBJ2-2. The CDR3 spans 14 residues. Germline V gives CDR1 KGHSH, CDR2 LQKENI.

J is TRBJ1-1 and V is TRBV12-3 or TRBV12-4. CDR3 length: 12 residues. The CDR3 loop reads CASREGGPEAFF.

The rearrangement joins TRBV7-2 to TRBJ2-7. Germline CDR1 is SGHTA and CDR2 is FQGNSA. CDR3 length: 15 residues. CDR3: CASSLDSGSVRGQYF.

The CDR3: CSARSGERATGELFF. The chain uses TRBV20-1 and TRBJ2-2; TCRdb outputs TRBD2, but without DNA this stays unchecked. The CDR3 is 15 residues long. Germline V gene lookup returns CDR1 DFQATT and CDR2 SNEGSKA (reference sequence).

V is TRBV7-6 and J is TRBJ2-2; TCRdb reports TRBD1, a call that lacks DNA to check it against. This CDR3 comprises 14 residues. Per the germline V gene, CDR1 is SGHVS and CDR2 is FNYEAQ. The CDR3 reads CASSALPGPGELFF.

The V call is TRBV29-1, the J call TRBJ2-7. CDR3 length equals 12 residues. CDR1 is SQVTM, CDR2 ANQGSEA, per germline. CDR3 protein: CSVRSADVEQYF.

CDR3 amino acids: CASSFRAGEAARSYNEQFF. The V call is TRBV11-2, the J call TRBJ2-1; TCRdb's assignment of TRBD2 cannot be checked, as there is no DNA. This CDR3 is built from 19 residues. CDR1 and CDR2 from the germline V gene are SGHAT and FQNNGV.

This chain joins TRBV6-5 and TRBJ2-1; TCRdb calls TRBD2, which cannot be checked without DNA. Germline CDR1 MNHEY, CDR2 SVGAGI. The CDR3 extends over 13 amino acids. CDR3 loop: CARLAGGNNEQFF.

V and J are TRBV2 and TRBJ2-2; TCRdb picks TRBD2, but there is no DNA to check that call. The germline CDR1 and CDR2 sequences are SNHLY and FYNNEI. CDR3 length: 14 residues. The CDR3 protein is CASTRTSGAGELFF. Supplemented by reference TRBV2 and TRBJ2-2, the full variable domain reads EPEVTQTPSHQVTQMGQEVILRCVPISNHLYFYWYRQILGQKVEFLVSFYNNEISEKSEIFDDQFSVERPDGSNFTLKIRSTKLEDSAMYFCASTRTSGAGELFFGEGSRLTVL.

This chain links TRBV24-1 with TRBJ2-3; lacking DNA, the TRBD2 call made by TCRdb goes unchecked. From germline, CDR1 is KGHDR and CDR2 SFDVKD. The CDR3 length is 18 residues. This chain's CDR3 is CATSDSGTSGSVTDTQYF.

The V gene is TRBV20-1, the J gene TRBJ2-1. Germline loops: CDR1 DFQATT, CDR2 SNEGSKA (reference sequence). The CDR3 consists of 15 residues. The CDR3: CSARGSAISYNEQFF.

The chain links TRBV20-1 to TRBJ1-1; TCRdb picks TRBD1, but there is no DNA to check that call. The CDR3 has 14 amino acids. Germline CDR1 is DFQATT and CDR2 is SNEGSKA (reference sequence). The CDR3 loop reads CSARELGASTEAFF.

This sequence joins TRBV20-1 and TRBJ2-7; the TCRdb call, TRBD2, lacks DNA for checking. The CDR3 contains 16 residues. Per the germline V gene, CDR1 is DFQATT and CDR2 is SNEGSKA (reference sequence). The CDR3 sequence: CSAREGLAGGLYEQYF.

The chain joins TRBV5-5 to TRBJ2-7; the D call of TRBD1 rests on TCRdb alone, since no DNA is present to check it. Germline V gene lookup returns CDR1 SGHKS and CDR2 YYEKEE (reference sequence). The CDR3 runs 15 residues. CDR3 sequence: CASSRDRGPFHEQYF.

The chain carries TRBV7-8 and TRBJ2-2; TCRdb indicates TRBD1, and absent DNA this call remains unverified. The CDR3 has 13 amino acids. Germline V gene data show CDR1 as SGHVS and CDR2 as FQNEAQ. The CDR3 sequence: CASSPPGGRELFF.

The CDR3 is CASSQSTLAGVNEQFF. V is TRBV7-2 and J is TRBJ2-1; TCRdb selects TRBD2, and the lack of DNA leaves this call unchecked. Germline CDR1 reads SGHTA; CDR2 reads FQGNSA. This CDR3 has 16 amino acids. The whole variable domain, filled in from reference TRBV7-2 and TRBJ2-1, reads GAGVSQSPSNKVTEKGKDVELRCDPISGHTALYWYRQSLGQGLEFLIYFQGNSAPDKSGLPSDRFSAERTGGSVSTLTIQRTQQEDSAVYLCASSQSTLAGVNEQFFGPGTRLTVL.

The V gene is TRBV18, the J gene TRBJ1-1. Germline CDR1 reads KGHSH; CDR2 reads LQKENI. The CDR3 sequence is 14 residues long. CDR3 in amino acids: CASSRGSGNTEAFF.

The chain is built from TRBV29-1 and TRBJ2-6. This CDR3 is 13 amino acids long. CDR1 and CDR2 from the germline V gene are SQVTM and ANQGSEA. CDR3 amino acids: CSVDSIETDVLTF.